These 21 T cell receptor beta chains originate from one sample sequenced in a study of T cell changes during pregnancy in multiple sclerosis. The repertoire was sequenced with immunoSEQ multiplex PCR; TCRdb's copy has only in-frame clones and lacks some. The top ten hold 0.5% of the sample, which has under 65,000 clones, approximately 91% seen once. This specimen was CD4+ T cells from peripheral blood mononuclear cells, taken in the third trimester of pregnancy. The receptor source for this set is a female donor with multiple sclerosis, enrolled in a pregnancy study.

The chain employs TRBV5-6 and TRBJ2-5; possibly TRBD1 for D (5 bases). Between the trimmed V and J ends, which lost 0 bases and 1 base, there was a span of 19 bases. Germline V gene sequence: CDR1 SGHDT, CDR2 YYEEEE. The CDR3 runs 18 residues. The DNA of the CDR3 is TGTGCCAGCAGCTTGGTCCGTTTTGGGGCAGGGCTCCAAGAGACCCAGTACTTC. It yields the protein CASSLVRFGAGLQETQYF.

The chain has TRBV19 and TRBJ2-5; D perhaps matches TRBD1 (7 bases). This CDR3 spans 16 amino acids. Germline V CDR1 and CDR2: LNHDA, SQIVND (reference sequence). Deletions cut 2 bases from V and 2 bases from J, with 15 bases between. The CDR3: CASSIRGGTAQETQYF. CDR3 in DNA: TGTGCCAGTAGTATAAGGGGCGGGACAGCTCAAGAGACCCAGTACTTC.

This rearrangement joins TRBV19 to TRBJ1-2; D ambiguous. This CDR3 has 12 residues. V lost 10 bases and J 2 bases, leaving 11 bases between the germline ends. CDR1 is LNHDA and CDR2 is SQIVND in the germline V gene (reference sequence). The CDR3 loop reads CATRRVNYGYTF. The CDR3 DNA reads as TGTGCCACCCGTCGGGTAAACTATGGCTACACCTTC.

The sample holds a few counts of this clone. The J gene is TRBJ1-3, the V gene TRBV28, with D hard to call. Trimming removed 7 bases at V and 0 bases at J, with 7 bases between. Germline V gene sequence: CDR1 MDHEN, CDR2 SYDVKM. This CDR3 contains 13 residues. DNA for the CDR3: TGTGCCAGCATCTCCAGCTCTGGAAACACCATATATTTT. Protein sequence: CASISSSGNTIYF.

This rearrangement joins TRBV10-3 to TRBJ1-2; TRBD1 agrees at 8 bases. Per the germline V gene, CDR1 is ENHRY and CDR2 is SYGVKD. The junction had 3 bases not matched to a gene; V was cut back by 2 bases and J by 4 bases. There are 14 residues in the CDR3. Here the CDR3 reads CAISEPTGGYGYTF. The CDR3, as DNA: TGTGCCATCAGTGAGCCCACAGGGGGCTATGGCTACACCTTC.

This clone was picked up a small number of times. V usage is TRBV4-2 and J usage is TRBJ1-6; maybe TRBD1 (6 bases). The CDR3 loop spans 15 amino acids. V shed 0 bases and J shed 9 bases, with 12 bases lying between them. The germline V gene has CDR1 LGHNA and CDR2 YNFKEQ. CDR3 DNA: TGTGCCAGCAGCCAAGACCTGGGGGCCCCTTCACCCCTCCACTTT. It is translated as CASSQDLGAPSPLHF.

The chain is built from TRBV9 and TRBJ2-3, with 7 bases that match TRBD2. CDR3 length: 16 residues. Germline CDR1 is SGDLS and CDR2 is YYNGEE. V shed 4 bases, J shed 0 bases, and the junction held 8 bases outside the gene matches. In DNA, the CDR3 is TGTGCCAGCAGCCCGGTGTCTAGCGGTAGCACAGATACGCAGTATTTT. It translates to CASSPVSSGSTDTQYF.

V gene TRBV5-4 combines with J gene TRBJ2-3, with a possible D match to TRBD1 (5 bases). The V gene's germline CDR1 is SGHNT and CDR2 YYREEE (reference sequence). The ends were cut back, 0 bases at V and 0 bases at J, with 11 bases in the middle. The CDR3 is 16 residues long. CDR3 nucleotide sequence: TGTGCCAGCAGCTTGGGCCGACAGATTAGCACAGATACGCAGTATTTT. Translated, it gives CASSLGRQISTDTQYF.

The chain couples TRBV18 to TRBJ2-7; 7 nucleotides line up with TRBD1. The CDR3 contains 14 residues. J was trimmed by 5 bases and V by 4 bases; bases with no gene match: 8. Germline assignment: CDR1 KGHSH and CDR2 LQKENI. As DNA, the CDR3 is TGTGCCAGCTCACTGGGGGAGACAGGGAACGAGCAGTACTTC. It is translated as CASSLGETGNEQYF. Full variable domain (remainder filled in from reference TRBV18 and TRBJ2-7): NAGVMQNPRHLVRRRGQEARLRCSPMKGHSHVYWYRQLPEEGLKFMVYLQKENIIDESGMPKERFSAEFPKEGPSILRIQQVVRGDSAAYFCASSLGETGNEQYFGPGTRLTVT.

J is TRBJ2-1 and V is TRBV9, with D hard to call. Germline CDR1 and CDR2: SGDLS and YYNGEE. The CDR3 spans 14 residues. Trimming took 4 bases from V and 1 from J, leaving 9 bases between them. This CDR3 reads CASSPQDSYNEQFF. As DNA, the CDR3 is TGTGCCAGCAGCCCCCAGGATTCCTACAATGAGCAGTTCTTC.

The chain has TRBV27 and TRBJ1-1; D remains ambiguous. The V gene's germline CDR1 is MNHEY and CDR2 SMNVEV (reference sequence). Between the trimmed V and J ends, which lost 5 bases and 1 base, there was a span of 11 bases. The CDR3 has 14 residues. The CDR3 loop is CASSTSPRNTEAFF. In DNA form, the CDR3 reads TGTGCCAGCAGTACCTCGCCTAGGAACACTGAAGCTTTCTTT.

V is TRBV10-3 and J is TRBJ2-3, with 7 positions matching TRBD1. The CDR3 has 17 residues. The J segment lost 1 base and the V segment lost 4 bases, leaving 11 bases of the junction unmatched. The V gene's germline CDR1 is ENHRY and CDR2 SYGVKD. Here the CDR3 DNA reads TGTGCCATCAGTGTGGCCCCGACAGGGTCGGGCACAGATACGCAGTATTTT. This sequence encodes CAISVAPTGSGTDTQYF.

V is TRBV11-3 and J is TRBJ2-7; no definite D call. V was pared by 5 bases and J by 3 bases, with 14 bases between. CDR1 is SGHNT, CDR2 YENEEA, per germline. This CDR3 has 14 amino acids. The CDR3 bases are TGTGCCAGCAGCCCTGGGCCGCCGGTCTACGAGCAGTACTTC. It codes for CASSPGPPVYEQYF.

Here the CDR3 DNA reads TGTGCCAGCAGTTTTAATGGGGGGGAGCAGTACTTC. Translated: CASSFNGGEQYF. This chain uses TRBV27 with TRBJ2-7, with TRBD2 as a possible D gene (6 bases). Germline V CDR1 and CDR2: MNHEY, SMNVEV (reference sequence). V lost 3 bases and J 7 bases, leaving 10 bases between the germline ends. The CDR3 contains 12 residues.

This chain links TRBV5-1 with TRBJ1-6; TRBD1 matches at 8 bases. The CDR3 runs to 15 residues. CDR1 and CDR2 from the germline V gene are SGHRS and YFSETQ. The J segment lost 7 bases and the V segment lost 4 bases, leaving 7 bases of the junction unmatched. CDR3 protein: CASSERDRQNSPLHF. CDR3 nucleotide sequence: TGCGCCAGCAGCGAAAGGGACAGGCAGAATTCACCCCTCCACTTT.

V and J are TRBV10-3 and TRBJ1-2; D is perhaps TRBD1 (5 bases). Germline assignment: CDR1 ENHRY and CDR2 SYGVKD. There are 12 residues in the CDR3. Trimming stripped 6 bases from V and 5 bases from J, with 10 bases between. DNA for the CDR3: TGTGCCATCAGCCCGGGGGAGTATGGCTACACCTTC. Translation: CAISPGEYGYTF.

In nucleotides, the CDR3 is TGTGCCAGCAGACAGGGTTTCGGGGAGCTGTTTTTT. Its protein is CASRQGFGELFF. The chain is built from TRBV27 and TRBJ2-2, with D possibly matching TRBD1 (6 bases). This CDR3 contains 12 residues. Germline loops: CDR1 MNHEY, CDR2 SMNVEV (reference sequence). V dropped 6 bases and J dropped 7 bases, with 9 bases sitting between them.

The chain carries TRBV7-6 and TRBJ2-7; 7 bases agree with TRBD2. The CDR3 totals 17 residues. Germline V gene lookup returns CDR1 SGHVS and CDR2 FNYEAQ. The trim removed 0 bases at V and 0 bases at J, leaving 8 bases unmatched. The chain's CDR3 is CASSLADGGTGSYEQYF. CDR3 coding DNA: TGTGCCAGCAGCTTAGCGGACGGGGGGACGGGCTCCTACGAGCAGTACTTC.

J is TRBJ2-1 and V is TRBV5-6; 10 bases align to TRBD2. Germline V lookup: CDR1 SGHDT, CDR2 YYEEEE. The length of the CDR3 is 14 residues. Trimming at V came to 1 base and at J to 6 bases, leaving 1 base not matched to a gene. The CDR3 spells CASSLSGGGNEQFF. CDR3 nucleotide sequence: TGTGCCAGCAGCTTGAGCGGGGGGGGCAATGAGCAGTTCTTC.

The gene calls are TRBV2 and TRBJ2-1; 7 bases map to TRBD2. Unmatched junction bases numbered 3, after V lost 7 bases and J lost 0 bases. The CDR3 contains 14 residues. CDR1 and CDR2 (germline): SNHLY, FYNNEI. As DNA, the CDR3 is TGTGCCAGCATCGCGGGGGACTCCTACAATGAGCAGTTCTTC. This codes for CASIAGDSYNEQFF.

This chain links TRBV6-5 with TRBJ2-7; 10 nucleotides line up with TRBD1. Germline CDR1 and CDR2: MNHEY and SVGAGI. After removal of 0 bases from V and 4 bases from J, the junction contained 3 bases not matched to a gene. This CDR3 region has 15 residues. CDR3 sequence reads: CASSYSWDRGYEQYF. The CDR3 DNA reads TGTGCCAGCAGTTACTCGTGGGACAGGGGTTACGAGCAGTACTTC.